This TCR beta chain originates from a study of blood T cell repertoires in COVID-19. Study as a whole: T cells, B-cell-depleted T cells, or PBMCs provided the cDNA or gDNA that served as material.

In regard to this clone: Other DNA sequences in this sample translate to the same CDR3.

In the authors' methods: Nucleated cell counts were estimated from reference gene primer amplification. The data were produced by immunoSEQ multiplex PCR, yet TCRdb's version contains in-frame clones alone and is incomplete. V and J calls and clone size are as listed in that table; D and trimming were resolved from the DNA. Among 130,000 to 150,000 clones listed, 75% to 85% were seen once. With 5 bases removed from V and 3 bases from J, the gap between germline ends came to 11 bases. This CDR3 has 13 amino acids. Germline values: CDR1 LNHDA, CDR2 SQIVND (reference sequence). The rearrangement joins TRBV19 to TRBJ2-7; perhaps TRBD1 as D (6 bases). The clonotype was recovered from a man in his 70s who had recovered from COVID-19. The sequenced sample consisted of peripheral blood. The CDR3 DNA follows: TGTGCCAGTAGTCCGGACAGAAGCTACGAGCAGTACTTC. As protein: CASSPDRSYEQYF.